The 10 T cell receptor beta chains listed next were all sequenced from one sample in a study of cytomegalovirus exposure and HLA in healthy donors. The primer mix had 60 Vbeta and 13 Jbeta primers. Repertoires were generated with immunoSEQ multiplex PCR, while TCRdb's copy carries only in-frame clones and drops some. Of approximately 160,000 clones listed, 68% are singletons. Sequenced: PBMCs. The receptors derive from a woman aged 40 to 55 in good health and CMV-seropositive.

V usage is TRBV9 and J usage is TRBJ2-4, with a tentative D call TRBD2 (5 bases). The CDR3 spans 17 residues. V was trimmed by 0 bases and J by 5 bases, leaving 18 bases between them. Germline-derived CDR1 and CDR2 are SGDLS and YYNGEE. CDR3 loop: CASSVEARGSVENIQYF. The CDR3 DNA follows: TGTGCCAGCAGCGTAGAGGCCCGGGGTAGCGTGGAAAACATTCAGTACTTC.

This chain uses TRBV9 with TRBJ2-3; 7 positions match TRBD1. The CDR3 sequence is 15 residues long. Germline CDR1 is SGDLS and CDR2 is YYNGEE. V gave up 3 bases and J gave up 5 bases; unmatched junction bases: 9. CDR3 coding DNA: TGTGCCAGCAGCGAGTGGGACAGACAAGGAGATACGCAGTATTTT. Amino acids: CASSEWDRQGDTQYF. Combining the CDR3 with reference TRBV9 and TRBJ2-3 gives the whole variable domain DSGVTQTPKHLITATGQRVTLRCSPRSGDLSVYWYQQSLDQGLQFLIQYYNGEERAKGNILERFSAQQFPDLHSELNLSSLELGDSALYFCASSEWDRQGDTQYFGPGTRLTVL.

This rearrangement joins TRBV11-2 to TRBJ2-1, with D possibly being TRBD2 (5 bases). The V end was cut by 4 bases, the J end by 4 bases, with 11 bases between. Germline assignment: CDR1 SGHAT and CDR2 FQNNGV. CDR3 length equals 14 residues. In DNA form, the CDR3 reads TGTGCCAGCAGCTCGGGCGGGCCGTACAATGAGCAGTTCTTC. It specifies CASSSGGPYNEQFF. The full variable domain, in which reference TRBV11-2 and TRBJ2-1 provide the parts outside the CDR3, is EAGVAQSPRYKIIEKRQSVAFWCNPISGHATLYWYQQILGQGPKLLIQFQNNGVVDDSQLPKDRFSAERLKGVDSTLKIQPAKLEDSAVYLCASSSGGPYNEQFFGPGTRLTVL.

This CDR3 is CASSWGVAGDYGYTF. As DNA, the CDR3 is TGCGCCAGCAGCTGGGGGGTCGCAGGAGACTATGGCTACACCTTC. The J gene is TRBJ1-2, the V gene TRBV5-1, with D perhaps matching TRBD1 (5 bases). The V end was cut by 3 bases, the J end by 3 bases, with 15 bases between. The germline gives CDR1 SGHRS, CDR2 YFSETQ. There are 15 residues in the CDR3.

The genes are TRBV7-2 and TRBJ1-5, with TRBD1 matching over 7 bases. J gave up 10 bases and V 0 bases, and 9 bases lay outside the gene matches. The germline gives CDR1 SGHTA, CDR2 FQGNSA. This CDR3 region has 15 residues. The CDR3 sequence: CASSLAGQVVEPQHF. The CDR3 region has the DNA TGTGCCAGCAGCTTAGCTGGACAGGTGGTCGAACCCCAGCATTTT.

V usage is TRBV5-1 and J usage is TRBJ2-6; no clear D gene. With 1 base removed from V and 0 bases from J, the gap between germline ends came to 5 bases. Per germline, CDR1 SGHRS and CDR2 YFSETQ. This CDR3 region has 15 residues. Here the CDR3 reads CASSLQNSGANVLTF. The CDR3 nucleotides are TGCGCCAGCAGCTTGCAAAACTCTGGGGCCAACGTCCTGACTTTC. The entire variable domain, with the rest obtained from reference TRBV5-1 and TRBJ2-6, is as follows: KAGVTQTPRYLIKTRGQQVTLSCSPISGHRSVSWYQQTPGQGLQFLFEYFSETQRNKGNFPGRFSGRQFSNSRSEMNVSTLELGDSALYLCASSLQNSGANVLTFGAGSRLTVL.

V and J are TRBV7-3 and TRBJ2-7; a weak D match, TRBD2 (5 bases). V lost 1 base and J 5 bases, leaving 9 bases between the germline ends. The CDR3 sequence is 13 residues long. Germline V gene sequence: CDR1 SGHTA, CDR2 FQGTGA. Written as DNA, the CDR3 is TGTGCCAGCAGCTTAAGGAGGCGAGACGAGCAGTACTTC. It is translated as CASSLRRRDEQYF.

This chain uses TRBV5-8 with TRBJ2-3; TRBD1 matches 8 bases. Germline assignment: CDR1 SGHTS and CDR2 YDEGEE. There are 15 residues in the CDR3. Unmatched junction bases numbered 3, after V lost 3 bases and J lost 0 bases. The CDR3 protein is CASSSGQGSTDTQYF. The CDR3 coding sequence is TGTGCCAGCAGCTCTGGACAGGGAAGCACAGATACGCAGTATTTT.

The chain recombines TRBV7-2 with TRBJ2-6; D is ambiguous. CDR1 and CDR2 (germline): SGHTA, FQGNSA. Trimming stripped 5 bases from V and 1 base from J, with 6 bases between. CDR3 length: 14 residues. As DNA, the CDR3 is TGTGCCAGCAGCCCAGGATCTGGGGCCAACGTCCTGACTTTC. It specifies CASSPGSGANVLTF.

This clone was detected only a few times. The V and J genes are TRBV21-1 and TRBJ2-1; the D call TRBD2 from the table was never checked on the DNA. TRBV21-1 is classified as a pseudogene. The length of the CDR3 is 20 residues. CDR3 nucleotides: TGTGCCAGCAGCAAATGGGGCGCGGGTCTAGCGGGGGGGCTGCACAATGAGCAGTTCTTC. It encodes CASSKWGAGLAGGLHNEQFF.